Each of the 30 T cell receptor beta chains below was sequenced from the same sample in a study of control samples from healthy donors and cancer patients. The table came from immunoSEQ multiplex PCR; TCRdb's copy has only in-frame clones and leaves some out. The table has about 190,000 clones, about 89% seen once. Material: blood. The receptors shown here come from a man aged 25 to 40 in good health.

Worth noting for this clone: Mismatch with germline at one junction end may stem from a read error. The CDR3 DNA sequence: TGTGCCAGCAGTTTAGGCCGAACAGGGGGCAGGTTCTTC. Translating it yields CASSLGRTGGRFF. J is TRBJ2-7 and V is TRBV12-3 or TRBV12-4; 9 nucleotides line up with TRBD1. The length of the CDR3 is 13 residues.

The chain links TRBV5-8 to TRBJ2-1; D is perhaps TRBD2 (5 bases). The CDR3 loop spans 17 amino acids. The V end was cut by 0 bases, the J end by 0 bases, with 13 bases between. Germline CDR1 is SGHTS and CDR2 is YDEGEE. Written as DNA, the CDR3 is TGTGCCAGCAGCTTGGTCGGAGGTATAAGCTCCTACAATGAGCAGTTCTTC. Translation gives CASSLVGGISSYNEQFF.

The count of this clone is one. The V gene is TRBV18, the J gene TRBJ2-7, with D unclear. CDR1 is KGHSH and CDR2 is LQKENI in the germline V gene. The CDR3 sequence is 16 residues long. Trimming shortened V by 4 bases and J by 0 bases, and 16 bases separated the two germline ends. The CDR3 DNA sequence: TGTGCCAGCTCACTCAATCCAGGAAAACACTCCTACGAGCAGTACTTC. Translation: CASSLNPGKHSYEQYF.

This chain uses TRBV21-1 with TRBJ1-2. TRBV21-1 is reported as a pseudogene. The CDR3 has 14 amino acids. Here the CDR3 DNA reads TGTGCCAGCAGCAAAGATCGCACGGTGTATGGCTACACCTTC. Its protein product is CASSKDRTVYGYTF.

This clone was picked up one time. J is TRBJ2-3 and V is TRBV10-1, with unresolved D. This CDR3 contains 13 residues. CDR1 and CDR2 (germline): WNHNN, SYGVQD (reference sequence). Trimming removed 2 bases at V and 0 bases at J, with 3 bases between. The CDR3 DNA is TGCGCCAGCAGTGAGGGTAGCACAGATACGCAGTATTTT. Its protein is CASSEGSTDTQYF.

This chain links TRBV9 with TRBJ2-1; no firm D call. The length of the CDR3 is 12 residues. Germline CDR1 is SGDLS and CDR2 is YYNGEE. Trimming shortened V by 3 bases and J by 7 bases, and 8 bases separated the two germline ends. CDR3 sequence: CASSEVGNEQFF. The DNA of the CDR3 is TGTGCCAGCAGCGAGGTGGGAAATGAGCAGTTCTTC.

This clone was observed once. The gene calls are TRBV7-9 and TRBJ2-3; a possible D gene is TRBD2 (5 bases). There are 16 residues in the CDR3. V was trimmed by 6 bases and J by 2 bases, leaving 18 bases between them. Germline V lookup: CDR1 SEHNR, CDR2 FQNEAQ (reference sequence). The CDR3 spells CASSYTRAGNTDTQYF. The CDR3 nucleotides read TGTGCCAGCAGTTATACCCGCGCGGGTAACACAGATACGCAGTATTTT.

CDR3 sequence (DNA): TGTGCCAGCAGGCTTTGGACGGGGCTCTACACCTTC. Translated, it gives CASRLWTGLYTF. The J gene is TRBJ1-2, the V gene TRBV12-3 or TRBV12-4, with TRBD1 as a possible D gene (5 bases). Trimming took 6 bases from V and 10 from J, leaving 15 bases between them. CDR3 length equals 12 residues.

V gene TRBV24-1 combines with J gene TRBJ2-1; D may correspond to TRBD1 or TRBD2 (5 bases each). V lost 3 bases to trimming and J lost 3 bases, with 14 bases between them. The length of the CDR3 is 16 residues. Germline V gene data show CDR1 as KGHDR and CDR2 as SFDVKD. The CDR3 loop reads CATSDDTGPSYNEQFF. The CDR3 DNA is TGTGCCACCAGTGATGACACGGGACCGAGCTACAATGAGCAGTTCTTC.

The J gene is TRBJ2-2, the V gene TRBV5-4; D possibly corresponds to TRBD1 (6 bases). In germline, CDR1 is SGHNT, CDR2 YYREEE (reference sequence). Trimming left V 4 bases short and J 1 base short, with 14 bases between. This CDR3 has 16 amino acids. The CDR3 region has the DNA TGTGCCAGCAGCAACGCCGGGACACGGAACACCGGGGAGCTGTTTTTT. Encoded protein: CASSNAGTRNTGELFF.

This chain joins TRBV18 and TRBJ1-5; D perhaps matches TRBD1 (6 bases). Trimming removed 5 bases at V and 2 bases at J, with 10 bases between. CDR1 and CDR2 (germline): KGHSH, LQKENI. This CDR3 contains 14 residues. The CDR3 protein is CASSTGLGNQPQHF. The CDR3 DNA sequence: TGTGCCAGCTCAACAGGGTTGGGCAATCAGCCCCAGCATTTT.

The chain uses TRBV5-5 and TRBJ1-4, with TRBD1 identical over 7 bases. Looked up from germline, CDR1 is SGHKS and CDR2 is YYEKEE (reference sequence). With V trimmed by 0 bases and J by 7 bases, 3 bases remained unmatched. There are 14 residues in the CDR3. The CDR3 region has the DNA TGTGCCAGCAGCTTGGAATGGACAGGTGAAAAACTGTTTTTT. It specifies CASSLEWTGEKLFF.

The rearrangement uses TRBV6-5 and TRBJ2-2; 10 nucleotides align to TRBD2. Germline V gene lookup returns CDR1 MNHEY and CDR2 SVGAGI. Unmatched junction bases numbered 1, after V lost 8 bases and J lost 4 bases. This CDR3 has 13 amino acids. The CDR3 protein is CASRTSGTGELFF. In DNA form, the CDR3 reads TGTGCCAGCCGGACTAGCGGCACCGGGGAGCTGTTTTTT.

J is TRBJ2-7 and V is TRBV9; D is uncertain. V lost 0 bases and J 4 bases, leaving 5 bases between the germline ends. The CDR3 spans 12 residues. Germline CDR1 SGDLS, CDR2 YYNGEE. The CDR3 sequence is CASSVDGYEQYF. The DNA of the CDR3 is TGTGCCAGCAGCGTAGACGGATACGAGCAGTACTTC.

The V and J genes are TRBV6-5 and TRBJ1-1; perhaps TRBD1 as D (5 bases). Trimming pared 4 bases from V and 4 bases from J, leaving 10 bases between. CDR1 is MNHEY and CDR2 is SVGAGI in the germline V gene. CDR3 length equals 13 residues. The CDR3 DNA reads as TGTGCCAGCAGTTCTACTCAGGGCACTGAAGCTTTCTTT. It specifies CASSSTQGTEAFF.

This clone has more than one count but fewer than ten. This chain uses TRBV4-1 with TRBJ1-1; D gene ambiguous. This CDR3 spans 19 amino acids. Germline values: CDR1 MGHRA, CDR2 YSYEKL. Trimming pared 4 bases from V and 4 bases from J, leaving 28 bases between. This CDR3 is CASSPDPIPKMRRGTEAFF. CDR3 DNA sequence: TGCGCCAGCAGCCCAGACCCCATCCCCAAAATGAGAAGAGGCACTGAAGCTTTCTTT.

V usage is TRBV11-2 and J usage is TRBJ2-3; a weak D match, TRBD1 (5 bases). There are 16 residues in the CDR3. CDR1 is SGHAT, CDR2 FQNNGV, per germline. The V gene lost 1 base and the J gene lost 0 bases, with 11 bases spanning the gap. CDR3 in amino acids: CASSLVQGLSTDTQYF. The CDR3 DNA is TGTGCCAGCAGCTTAGTCCAGGGTCTTAGCACAGATACGCAGTATTTT.

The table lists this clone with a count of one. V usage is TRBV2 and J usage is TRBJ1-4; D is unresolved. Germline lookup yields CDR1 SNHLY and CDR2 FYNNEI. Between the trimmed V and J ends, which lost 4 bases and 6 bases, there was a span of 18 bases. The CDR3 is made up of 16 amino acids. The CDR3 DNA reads TGTGCCAGCAGTGTAACTTTCTGGGAAAAGGATGAAAAACTGTTTTTT. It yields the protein CASSVTFWEKDEKLFF.

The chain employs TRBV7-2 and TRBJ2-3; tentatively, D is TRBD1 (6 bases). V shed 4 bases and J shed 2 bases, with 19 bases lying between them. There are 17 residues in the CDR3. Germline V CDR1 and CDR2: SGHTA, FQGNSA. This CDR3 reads CASSSTGIGGPTDTQYF. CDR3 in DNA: TGTGCCAGCAGCTCTACAGGGATTGGGGGCCCCACAGATACGCAGTATTTT.

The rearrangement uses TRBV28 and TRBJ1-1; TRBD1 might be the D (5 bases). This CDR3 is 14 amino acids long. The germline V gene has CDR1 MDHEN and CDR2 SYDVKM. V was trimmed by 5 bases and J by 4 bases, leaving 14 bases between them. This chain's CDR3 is CASSVGGSGTEAFF. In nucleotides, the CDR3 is TGTGCCAGCAGTGTGGGGGGTTCTGGCACTGAAGCTTTCTTT.

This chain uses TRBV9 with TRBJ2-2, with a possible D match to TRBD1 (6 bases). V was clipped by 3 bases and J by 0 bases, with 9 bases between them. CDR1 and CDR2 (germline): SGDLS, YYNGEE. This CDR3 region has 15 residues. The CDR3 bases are TGTGCCAGCAGCGCCGGGACATCGAACACCGGGGAGCTGTTTTTT. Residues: CASSAGTSNTGELFF.

CDR3 bases: TGTGCCAGCTCACCACTGGGACCTACAGGGAACACTGAAGCTTTCTTT. Protein sequence: CASSPLGPTGNTEAFF. The chain links TRBV18 to TRBJ1-1; D is perhaps TRBD1 (5 bases). The CDR3 consists of 16 residues. The germline gives CDR1 KGHSH, CDR2 LQKENI. Trimming stripped 1 base from V and 1 base from J, with 13 bases between.

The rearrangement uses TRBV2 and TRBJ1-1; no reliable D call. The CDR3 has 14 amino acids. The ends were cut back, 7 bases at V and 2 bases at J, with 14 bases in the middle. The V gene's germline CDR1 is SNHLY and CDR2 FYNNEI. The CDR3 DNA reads TGTGCCAGCACTTCACGATCGGGAAACACTGAAGCTTTCTTT. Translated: CASTSRSGNTEAFF.

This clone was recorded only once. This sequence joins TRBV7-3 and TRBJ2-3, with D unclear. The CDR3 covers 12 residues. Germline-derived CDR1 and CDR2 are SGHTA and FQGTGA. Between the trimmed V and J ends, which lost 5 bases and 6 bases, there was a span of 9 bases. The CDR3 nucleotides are TGTGCCAGCAGCCGTGGCCCGGATACGCAGTATTTT. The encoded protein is CASSRGPDTQYF.

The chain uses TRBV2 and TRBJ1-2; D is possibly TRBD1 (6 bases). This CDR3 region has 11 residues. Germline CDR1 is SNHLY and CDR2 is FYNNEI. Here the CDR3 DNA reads TGTGTCTACCGGGGGCTTCATGGCTACACCTTC. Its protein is CVYRGLHGYTF.

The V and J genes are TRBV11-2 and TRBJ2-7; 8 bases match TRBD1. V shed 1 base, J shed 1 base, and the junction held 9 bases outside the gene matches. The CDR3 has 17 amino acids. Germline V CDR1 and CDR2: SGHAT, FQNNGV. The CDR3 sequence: CASSLVALQGASYEQYF. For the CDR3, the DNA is TGTGCCAGCAGCTTAGTCGCTCTGCAGGGGGCATCCTACGAGCAGTACTTC.

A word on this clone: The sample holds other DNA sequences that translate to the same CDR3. The CDR3 is CAWSGGGNTEAFF. In nucleotides, the CDR3 is TGTGCCTGGAGCGGGGGGGGGAACACTGAAGCTTTCTTT. V gene TRBV30 combines with J gene TRBJ1-1; tentatively, D is TRBD1 (5 bases). CDR1 is GTSNPN, CDR2 SVGIG, per germline (reference sequence). The CDR3 runs to 13 residues. Trimming pared 3 bases from V and 1 base from J, leaving 9 bases between.

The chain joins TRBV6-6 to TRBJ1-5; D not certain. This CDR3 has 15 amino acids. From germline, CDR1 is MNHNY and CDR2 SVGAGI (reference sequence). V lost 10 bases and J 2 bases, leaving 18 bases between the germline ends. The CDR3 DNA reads TGTGCCACCAATGAGGTGTCGATGGGCAATCAGCCCCAGCATTTT. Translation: CATNEVSMGNQPQHF.

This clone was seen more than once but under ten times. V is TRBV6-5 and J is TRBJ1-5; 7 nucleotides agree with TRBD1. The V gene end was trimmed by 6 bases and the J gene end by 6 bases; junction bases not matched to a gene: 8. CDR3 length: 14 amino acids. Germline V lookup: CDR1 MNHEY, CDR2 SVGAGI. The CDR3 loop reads CASSKGGAGQPQHF. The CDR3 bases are TGTGCCAGCAGCAAAGGGGGCGCGGGTCAGCCCCAGCATTTT.

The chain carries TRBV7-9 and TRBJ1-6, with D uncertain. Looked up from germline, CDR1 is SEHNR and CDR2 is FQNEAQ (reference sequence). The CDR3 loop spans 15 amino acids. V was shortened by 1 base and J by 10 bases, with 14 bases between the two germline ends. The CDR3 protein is CASSLDGLGFSPLHF. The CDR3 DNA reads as TGTGCCAGCAGCTTAGACGGACTGGGATTCTCACCCCTCCACTTT.